This T cell receptor (beta chain) was observed in a study of T cell responses to AZD1222 COVID-19 vaccine. Regarding the study as a whole: It was only six AZD1222 recipients who were seropositive at baseline.

Notes on this clone: The antigen is undetermined.

CDR3 length: 13 residues. Germline CDR1 LNHDA, CDR2 SQIVND (reference sequence). V gave up 5 bases and J gave up 5 bases; unmatched junction bases: 3. Clones were sequenced by immunoSEQ multiplex PCR, and TCRdb holds only the in-frame ones, with some missing. The table has 120,000 or so clones, around 93% seen once. Here the sequenced sample was peripheral blood, taken on day 0 of AZD1222 vaccination. The J gene is TRBJ2-3, the V gene TRBV19, with 8 bases lining up with TRBD2. The receptor comes from an adult in good health. CDR3 nucleotides: TGTGCCAGTAGTGGCGGGGGGATAGATACGCAGTATTTT. Protein: CASSGGGIDTQYF.